A single sample gave rise to the 23 T cell receptor beta chains below, sequenced in a study of blood T cell repertoires in COVID-19. The protocol was immunoSEQ multiplex PCR, while the TCRdb copy is restricted to in-frame clones and leaves out a portion. The table has around 700,000 clones, more than 80% seen once. The sample taken for sequencing was peripheral blood. The receptors stem from a woman in her late teens or twenties with acute or convalescent COVID-19.

Points on this clone: This CDR3 is also generated by other DNA sequences in the sample. V is TRBV19 and J is TRBJ2-7; D is perhaps TRBD1 (5 bases). The germline V and J ends were trimmed by 2 bases and 4 bases, with 6 bases remaining between them. There are 12 residues in the CDR3. Germline V gene sequence: CDR1 LNHDA, CDR2 SQIVND (reference sequence). The DNA for the CDR3 is TGTGCCAGTAGTATACCAGGGTACGAGCAGTACTTC. Encoded protein: CASSIPGYEQYF.

In nucleotides, the CDR3 is TGTGCCAGCAGCCGCCCCCACGGGGGGGTGTCCAAAAACATTCAGTACTTC. It encodes CASSRPHGGVSKNIQYF. The rearrangement joins TRBV5-5 to TRBJ2-4; 8 nucleotides line up with TRBD2. Trimming removed 4 bases from V and 2 bases from J; junction bases left unmatched: 11. Germline V gene lookup returns CDR1 SGHKS and CDR2 YYEKEE (reference sequence). This CDR3 region has 17 residues.

The V call is TRBV30, the J call TRBJ1-1, with D unresolved. V lost 3 bases to trimming and J lost 3 bases, with 11 bases between them. Germline V CDR1 and CDR2: GTSNPN, SVGIG (reference sequence). The CDR3 extends over 13 amino acids. The CDR3 nucleotides are TGTGCCTGGAGGGGCGAATGGGACACTGAAGCTTTCTTT. Amino acid sequence: CAWRGEWDTEAFF.

The V call is TRBV13, the J call TRBJ2-5, with D possibly TRBD1 on 5 matching bases. This CDR3 is 14 amino acids long. From germline, CDR1 is PRHDT and CDR2 FYEKMQ (reference sequence). Trimming cost V 2 bases and J 2 bases, with 9 bases left between them. The CDR3 DNA follows: TGTGCCAGCAGCTTAAGGACAATACAAGAGACCCAGTACTTC. Its translation is CASSLRTIQETQYF.

This chain uses TRBV6-5 with TRBJ2-7, with 9 bases that match TRBD1. The V and J ends lost 7 bases and 2 bases, in that order; junction bases with no gene match: 3. The CDR3 has 13 amino acids. CDR1 is MNHEY and CDR2 is SVGAGI in the germline V gene. The CDR3 DNA reads as TGTGCCAGCACCGGGACAGGGCCCTACGAGCAGTACTTC. This codes for CASTGTGPYEQYF.

V gene TRBV28 combines with J gene TRBJ1-2; D is unresolved. CDR1 MDHEN and CDR2 SYDVKM come from the germline V gene. The CDR3 is 10 residues long. Trimming stripped 10 bases from V and 8 bases from J, with 11 bases between. CDR3 sequence (DNA): TGTGCCACTTCGGGTTGGGGCTACACCTTC. It encodes CATSGWGYTF.

V usage is TRBV7-9 and J usage is TRBJ2-7; D remains ambiguous. Germline CDR1 and CDR2: SEHNR and FQNEAQ (reference sequence). This CDR3 is 15 amino acids long. Trimming left V 0 bases short and J 3 bases short, with 12 bases between. CDR3 bases: TGTGCCAGCAGCTTAGCGCTTTGGGCCGACTACGAGCAGTACTTC. Protein product: CASSLALWADYEQYF.

V is TRBV3-1 (or the pseudogene TRBV3-2) and J is TRBJ2-1, with 7 bases matching TRBD1. Germline V gene lookup returns CDR1 LGHDT and CDR2 YNNKEL (reference sequence). Trimming took 4 bases from V and 8 from J; bases not matched to a gene: 11. The CDR3 is 15 amino acids. The CDR3 here is CASSLRQGRVDEQFF. As DNA, the CDR3 is TGTGCCAGCAGCCTGCGACAGGGTCGTGTGGATGAGCAGTTCTTC.

This chain joins TRBV5-5 and TRBJ1-4, with D possibly TRBD1 on 5 matching bases. Per germline, CDR1 SGHKS and CDR2 YYEKEE (reference sequence). V was clipped by 4 bases and J by 12 bases, with 16 bases between them. This CDR3 has 13 amino acids. The CDR3 region has the DNA TGTGCCAGCAGCCGGGACGGGGGAGGTGAACTGTTTTTT. It yields the protein CASSRDGGGELFF.

This clone was observed once. The gene calls are TRBV5-1 and TRBJ1-2; TRBD1 matches 10 bases. The length of the CDR3 is 15 residues. V was clipped by 3 bases and J by 5 bases; unmatched bases: 7. Germline-derived CDR1 and CDR2 are SGHRS and YFSETQ. This CDR3 reads CASSSPGQGRYGYTF. The CDR3 nucleotides read TGCGCCAGCAGCTCACCGGGACAGGGGAGGTATGGCTACACCTTC.

The CDR3 loop is CASSSPGINSYTF. The CDR3 DNA reads TGTGCCAGCAGCTCGCCGGGAATAAATAGCTACACCTTC. The gene calls are TRBV5-4 and TRBJ1-2; no firm D call. The V gene's germline CDR1 is SGHNT and CDR2 YYREEE (reference sequence). This CDR3 has 13 amino acids. Trimming cost V 3 bases and J 9 bases, with 15 bases left between them.

The chain is built from TRBV28 and TRBJ1-2; D uncertain. Germline CDR1 and CDR2: MDHEN and SYDVKM. V shed 4 bases and J shed 3 bases, with 9 bases lying between them. The CDR3 loop spans 13 amino acids. The CDR3 DNA reads as TGTGCCAGCAGTTATGACACATACTATGGCTACACCTTC. Translating it yields CASSYDTYYGYTF.

The V and J genes are TRBV29-1 and TRBJ1-5, with TRBD1 matching 9 bases. V was pared by 6 bases and J by 5 bases, with 5 bases of the junction left unmatched. This CDR3 has 13 residues. Germline V gene sequence: CDR1 SQVTM, CDR2 ANQGSEA. DNA for the CDR3: TGCAGCGTGGTGGGACAGGGCGATCAGCCCCAGCATTTT. Translating gives CSVVGQGDQPQHF. The complete variable domain, with remaining parts taken from reference TRBV29-1 and TRBJ1-5, reads SAVISQKPSRDICQRGTSLTIQCQVDSQVTMMFWYRQQPGQSLTLIATANQGSEATYESGFVIDKFPISRPNLTFSTLTVSNMSPEDSSIYLCSVVGQGDQPQHFGDGTRLSIL.

The chain uses TRBV3-1 (or the pseudogene TRBV3-2) and TRBJ2-7; TRBD2 aligns across 8 bases. Germline V gene data show CDR1 as LGHDT and CDR2 as YNNKEL (reference sequence). There are 16 residues in the CDR3. The trim removed 5 bases at V and 0 bases at J, leaving 9 bases unmatched. The CDR3 sequence is CASSVRGGEASYEQYF. In DNA, the CDR3 is TGTGCCAGCAGCGTCCGGGGGGGAGAGGCCTCCTACGAGCAGTACTTC.

This chain links TRBV29-1 with TRBJ1-1; D gene unclear. Per the germline V gene, CDR1 is SQVTM and CDR2 is ANQGSEA. V was clipped by 6 bases and J by 0 bases, with 5 bases between them. This CDR3 contains 11 residues. The DNA of the CDR3 is TGCAGCGTGAGGGTGAACACTGAAGCTTTCTTT. This translates into CSVRVNTEAFF. The full variable domain, its missing parts supplied by reference TRBV29-1 and TRBJ1-1, is SAVISQKPSRDICQRGTSLTIQCQVDSQVTMMFWYRQQPGQSLTLIATANQGSEATYESGFVIDKFPISRPNLTFSTLTVSNMSPEDSSIYLCSVRVNTEAFFGQGTRLTVV.

The rearrangement links TRBV2 to TRBJ2-7; tentatively, D is TRBD1 (5 bases). The CDR3 has 14 amino acids. CDR1 is SNHLY, CDR2 FYNNEI, per germline. V shed 5 bases and J shed 3 bases, with 14 bases lying between them. In DNA form, the CDR3 reads TGTGCCAGCAGTCAGAGATCACAGGACTACGAGCAGTACTTC. It yields the protein CASSQRSQDYEQYF.

This sequence joins TRBV5-6 and TRBJ1-6; TRBD1 agrees at 9 bases. Germline CDR1 reads SGHDT; CDR2 reads YYEEEE. The CDR3 has 15 amino acids. Trimming removed 1 base from V and 6 bases from J; junction bases left unmatched: 2. In DNA form, the CDR3 reads TGTGCCAGCAGCTTGCTACAGGGGGCTAATTCACCCCTCCACTTT. Its translation: CASSLLQGANSPLHF.

The chain carries TRBV4-1 and TRBJ2-3; 9 positions agree with TRBD2. CDR3 length: 17 residues. The germline V gene encodes CDR1 MGHRA and CDR2 YSYEKL. Germline trimming cut 0 bases from V and 3 bases from J; bases unmatched to any gene: 7. Written as DNA, the CDR3 is TGCGCCAGCAGCCAAGATATAGGGCTAGCGGGGACAGATACGCAGTATTTT. Amino acids: CASSQDIGLAGTDTQYF.

The V gene is TRBV27, the J gene TRBJ1-4; 9 bases are a match to TRBD1. V shed 4 bases and J 8 bases; nucleotides not matched to a gene: 8. CDR1 is MNHEY and CDR2 is SMNVEV in the germline V gene (reference sequence). This CDR3 comprises 15 residues. The CDR3 nucleotides are TGTGCCAGCAGTTCCGGGGACAGGGTACGGGAAAAACTGTTTTTT. Amino acids: CASSSGDRVREKLFF. The full variable domain, rest sourced from reference TRBV27 and TRBJ1-4, is EAQVTQNPRYLITVTGKKLTVTCSQNMNHEYMSWYRQDPGLGLRQIYYSMNVEVTDKGDVPEGYKVSRKEKRNFPLILESPSPNQTSLYFCASSSGDRVREKLFFGSGTQLSVL.

V gene TRBV24-1 combines with J gene TRBJ2-2; no reliable D call. The V gene's germline CDR1 is KGHDR and CDR2 SFDVKD. V lost 6 bases to trimming and J lost 5 bases, with 6 bases between them. CDR3 length equals 12 residues. CDR3 bases: TGTGCCACCAGTCGAGGTACCGGGGAGCTGTTTTTT. As protein: CATSRGTGELFF.

The chain links TRBV6-2 or TRBV6-3 to TRBJ2-3; 11 bases line up with TRBD2. J lost 10 bases, V lost 5 bases, and 11 bases had no gene match. CDR1 MNHEY and CDR2 SVGEGT come from the germline V gene. The CDR3 consists of 15 residues. CDR3 bases: TGTGCCAGCAGTGCCCTCTCCGGGACTAGCGGTCCGCAGTATTTT. It encodes CASSALSGTSGPQYF.

The gene calls are TRBV7-9 and TRBJ2-7; TRBD2 might be the D (6 bases). The germline gives CDR1 SEHNR, CDR2 FQNEAQ (reference sequence). Trimming stripped 5 bases from V and 4 bases from J, with 15 bases between. The CDR3 covers 14 residues. The CDR3 bases are TGTGCCAGCAGCCGGACGGAGGGAGGATACGAGCAGTACTTC. As protein: CASSRTEGGYEQYF. Looking up the rest from reference TRBV7-9 and TRBJ2-7 gives the full variable domain: DTGVSQNPRHKITKRGQNVTFRCDPISEHNRLYWYRQTLGQGPEFLTYFQNEAQLEKSRLLSDRFSAERPKGSFSTLEIQRTEQGDSAMYLCASSRTEGGYEQYFGPGTRLTVT.

A note on this clone: One end of the junction is discordant with germline, which a read error may explain. The chain uses TRBV6-6 and TRBJ1-2; a weak D match, TRBD1 (5 bases). This CDR3 has 16 amino acids. Looked up from germline, CDR1 is MNHNY and CDR2 is SVGAGI (reference sequence). This CDR3 is CAISSPRGEAYYGYTF. In DNA, the CDR3 is TGTGCCATCAGTTCCCCCCGGGGGGAGGCCTACTATGGCTACACCTTC.